These 9 T cell receptor beta chains originate from one sample sequenced in a study of vaccination and CD4 T cells after COVID-19. TCRdb fed the PCR reads into MiXCR, producing one record per CDR3 protein. The repertoire holds about 18,000 distinct CDR3 sequences, 55% to 65% seen once, with roughly 1.1% in the top ten. The sequencing here drew on CD4+ T cells from blood, taken after SARS-CoV-2 vaccination. Receptors originate from a human donor who had recovered from COVID-19.

V and J are TRBV28 and TRBJ1-5, with D possibly matching TRBD1 (5 bases). The CDR3 contains 15 residues. In germline, CDR1 is MDHEN, CDR2 SYDVKM. Between the trimmed V and J ends, which lost 2 bases and 7 bases, there was a span of 15 bases. CDR3 DNA sequence: TGTGCCAGCAGTTTACTTGGGGCAGTCGGCCAGCCCCAGCATTTT. It translates to CASSLLGAVGQPQHF. The full variable domain, completed using reference TRBV28 and TRBJ1-5, is DVKVTQSSRYLVKRTGEKVFLECVQDMDHENMFWYRQDPGLGLRLIYFSYDVKMKEKGDIPEGYSVSREKKERFSLILESASTNQTSMYLCASSLLGAVGQPQHFGDGTRLSIL.

The chain employs TRBV12-3 or TRBV12-4 and TRBJ1-1; D unclear. The length of the CDR3 is 13 residues. Trimming shortened V by 7 bases and J by 0 bases, and 9 bases separated the two germline ends. The CDR3 nucleotides are TGTGCCAGCATGGGCAGAGTGAACACTGAAGCTTTCTTT. Translation gives CASMGRVNTEAFF.

This rearrangement joins TRBV7-3 to TRBJ1-2; D is perhaps TRBD1 (6 bases). Deletions cut 3 bases from V and 8 bases from J, with 13 bases between. Per the germline V gene, CDR1 is SGHTA and CDR2 is FQGTGA. CDR3 length: 13 residues. The CDR3 sequence is CASSLDGTNGYTF. The DNA of the CDR3 is TGTGCCAGCAGCTTGGACGGGACAAACGGCTACACCTTC.

The genes are TRBV27 and TRBJ2-7, with D maybe TRBD2 (7 bases). The CDR3 totals 14 residues. The germline V gene encodes CDR1 MNHEY and CDR2 SMNVEV (reference sequence). V lost 3 bases and J lost 2, with 11 bases in between. As DNA, the CDR3 is TGTGCCAGCAGTTTTATGCGGGGGCCCTACGAGCAGTACTTC. Its translation is CASSFMRGPYEQYF.

The CDR3 protein is CASRRLAGGIGSYEQYF. The CDR3 DNA reads TGTGCCAGCAGGAGACTAGCGGGAGGAATCGGGTCCTACGAGCAGTACTTC. V and J are TRBV6-1 and TRBJ2-7, with TRBD2 identical over 13 bases. The CDR3 runs to 17 residues. CDR1 and CDR2 from the germline V gene are MNHNS and SASEGT. The V gene end was trimmed by 6 bases and the J gene end by 1 base; junction bases not matched to a gene: 9.

As concerns this clonotype: The junction differs from germline at one of its ends, possibly a read error. This rearrangement joins TRBV4-3 to TRBJ1-6; no reliable D call. The germline V gene encodes CDR1 LGHNA and CDR2 YSLEER. The CDR3 spans 13 residues. The CDR3 region is CASSQVVNSPLHF. In DNA form, the CDR3 reads TGCGCCAGCAGCCAAGTGGTGAATTCGCCCCTCCACTTT.

The J gene is TRBJ2-7, the V gene TRBV2; TRBD2 is a possible D gene (6 bases). This CDR3 is built from 13 residues. Deletions cut 5 bases from V and 3 bases from J, with 11 bases between. Germline CDR1 is SNHLY and CDR2 is FYNNEI. The CDR3 coding sequence is TGTGCCAGCAGTCTCAAGGGAGGCTACGAGCAGTACTTC. Protein sequence: CASSLKGGYEQYF.

The chain has TRBV6-9 and TRBJ2-7; no firm D call. Trimming cost V 8 bases and J 0 bases, with 17 bases left between them. The germline V gene encodes CDR1 MNHGY and CDR2 SVAAGI. The CDR3 is 15 residues long. The CDR3 sequence is CASGKQRRSSYEQYF. The DNA of the CDR3 is TGTGCCAGCGGAAAGCAGCGCCGGAGCTCCTACGAGCAGTACTTC.

The chain couples TRBV6-5 to TRBJ2-1, with 10 nucleotides matching TRBD2. The CDR3 extends over 16 amino acids. Germline V gives CDR1 MNHEY, CDR2 SVGAGI. V shed 4 bases, J shed 10 bases, and the junction held 13 bases outside the gene matches. The CDR3 here is CASSLRRTSGEDEQFF. The CDR3 nucleotides are TGTGCCAGCAGTTTACGCAGGACTAGCGGAGAAGACGAGCAGTTCTTC.